The T cell receptor beta chain under discussion was sequenced for a study of T cell responses to AZD1222 COVID-19 vaccine. The V end lost 8 bases, the J end lost 2 bases, and 16 bases lay between the germline ends. The V gene's germline CDR1 is MNHEY and CDR2 SMNVEV (reference sequence). There are 14 residues in the CDR3. Assay: immunoSEQ multiplex PCR; the TCRdb copy retains only in-frame clones and omits some. The sample carries more than 100,000 clones, about 92% recorded once. Concerning this clone itself: Its antigen is unknown.

The study's findings and limits: Repertoires were collected only later (after the peak T cell response had occurred).

This TCR was recovered from an adult in good health. This rearrangement joins TRBV27 to TRBJ2-7, with a weak D call TRBD2 (6 bases). The sequencing used peripheral blood, collected on day 0 of AZD1222 vaccination. CDR3 residues: CASRPGVPTYEQYF. The DNA for the CDR3 is TGTGCCAGCCGTCCGGGGGTGCCTACCTACGAGCAGTACTTC.